These 15 T cell receptor beta chains were all obtained from the same sample, sequenced in a study of beta chain features in type 1 diabetes. Expressed TCRB transcripts were sequenced because the isolated RNA had all been reverse transcribed beforehand. The method was immunoSEQ multiplex PCR; TCRdb's version includes in-frame clones alone and lacks a portion of them. Of approximately 160,000 clones in the sample, about 7.3% were seen once. The sequenced material came from central memory CD4+ T cells from blood. The receptors were gathered from a man between 18 and 35 years old in good health.

The chain is built from TRBV5-4 and TRBJ1-6; TRBD1 agrees at 8 bases. V shed 4 bases and J 9 bases; nucleotides not matched to a gene: 6. Germline CDR1 SGHNT, CDR2 YYREEE (reference sequence). The CDR3 consists of 14 residues. The CDR3 reads CASSLQGEGSPLHF. CDR3 in DNA: TGTGCCAGCAGCCTACAGGGGGAAGGTTCACCCCTCCACTTT.

This clone was counted only a few times. The junction does not match germline at one end; this may be a read error. Other DNA sequences in the same sample also yield this CDR3. The chain employs TRBV30 and TRBJ2-3; weak D call: TRBD2 (5 bases). This CDR3 has 16 residues. CDR1 GTSNPN and CDR2 SVGIG come from the germline V gene (reference sequence). As DNA, the CDR3 is TGTGCCTGGAGTGTTATCTGGGAAGGACTCACAGACACGCAGTATTTT. As protein: CAWSVIWEGLTDTQYF.

This clone was detected many times. The V gene is TRBV30, the J gene TRBJ2-3; no firm D call. The CDR3 extends over 12 amino acids. The germline CDR1 and CDR2 sequences are GTSNPN and SVGIG (reference sequence). The germline V and J ends were trimmed by 8 bases and 0 bases, with 9 bases remaining between them. CDR3 in DNA: TGTGCCGGCCGAGGAAGCACAGATACGCAGTATTTT. Translated, it gives CAGRGSTDTQYF.

This sequence joins TRBV9 and TRBJ2-1; the match to TRBD2 covers 7 bases. CDR1 and CDR2 from the germline V gene are SGDLS and YYNGEE. This CDR3 contains 16 residues. With V trimmed by 0 bases and J by 6 bases, 9 bases remained unmatched. The CDR3 here is CASSVGGRGPGNEQFF. CDR3 nucleotides: TGTGCCAGCAGCGTAGGAGGGAGGGGACCGGGCAATGAGCAGTTCTTC.

J is TRBJ1-1 and V is TRBV5-4, with TRBD1 as a possible D gene (5 bases). The CDR3 totals 18 residues. Per germline, CDR1 SGHNT and CDR2 YYREEE (reference sequence). The ends were cut back, 5 bases at V and 4 bases at J, with 27 bases in the middle. CDR3 sequence (DNA): TGTGCCAGCAGTCCTAGACTAGGAAAGGGACGGATGGGCACTGAAGCTTTCTTT. Translated, it gives CASSPRLGKGRMGTEAFF.

In its sample, this clone is medium-sized. In the same sample, other DNA sequences code for this CDR3. In nucleotides, the CDR3 is TGCGCCAGCAGCCCAGGGGTTTACTCTGGGGCCAACGTCCTGACTTTC. Protein sequence: CASSPGVYSGANVLTF. The chain has TRBV4-3 and TRBJ2-6; the D gene is possibly TRBD1 (6 bases). Trimming removed 4 bases from V and 0 bases from J, with 10 bases in between. CDR1 is LGHNA, CDR2 YSLEER, per germline. CDR3 length: 16 residues.

This clone was seen only a few times. This chain links TRBV5-1 with TRBJ2-7; 11 nucleotides align to TRBD2. Germline V gene lookup returns CDR1 SGHRS and CDR2 YFSETQ. J lost 2 bases, V lost 4 bases, and 14 bases had no gene match. The CDR3 contains 18 residues. The CDR3 nucleotides read TGCGCCAGCAGCGGATCCATAGCGGGAGGGCCTAGGGCCTACGAGCAGTACTTC. Translated: CASSGSIAGGPRAYEQYF. Together with reference TRBV5-1 and TRBJ2-7, the CDR3 gives the full variable domain: KAGVTQTPRYLIKTRGQQVTLSCSPISGHRSVSWYQQTPGQGLQFLFEYFSETQRNKGNFPGRFSGRQFSNSRSEMNVSTLELGDSALYLCASSGSIAGGPRAYEQYFGPGTRLTVT.

This clone was observed a handful of times. The V and J genes are TRBV6-1 and TRBJ2-5, with D possibly matching TRBD2 (6 bases). The CDR3 is 13 residues long. V dropped 7 bases and J dropped 2 bases, with 11 bases sitting between them. Germline V lookup: CDR1 MNHNS, CDR2 SASEGT. This CDR3 reads CASKRGLQETQYF. Here the CDR3 DNA reads TGTGCCAGCAAGAGGGGACTGCAAGAGACCCAGTACTTC.

This clone was counted a few times. The gene calls are TRBV5-1 and TRBJ2-6; TRBD2 aligns across 9 bases. Germline V lookup: CDR1 SGHRS, CDR2 YFSETQ. The CDR3 covers 15 residues. The CDR3 DNA follows: TGCGCTTCCCAGCGGGAGGTCACTGGGGCCAACGTCCTGACTTTC. This codes for CASQREVTGANVLTF.

The chain uses TRBV27 and TRBJ1-5; maybe TRBD1 (5 bases). The CDR3 totals 15 residues. V shed 5 bases and J shed 2 bases, with 13 bases lying between them. From germline, CDR1 is MNHEY and CDR2 SMNVEV (reference sequence). The DNA of the CDR3 is TGTGCCAGCAGTCAGCAGGGAAATGGCAATCAGCCCCAGCATTTT. As protein: CASSQQGNGNQPQHF.

This clone was detected only a few times. CDR3 region: CAWSVQPPRRGYTF. CDR3 in DNA: TGTGCCTGGAGTGTACAGCCCCCACGGAGGGGCTACACCTTC. The chain recombines TRBV30 with TRBJ1-2; D call uncertain. The V end lost 0 bases, the J end lost 8 bases, and 16 bases lay between the germline ends. The CDR3 has 14 residues. From germline, CDR1 is GTSNPN and CDR2 SVGIG (reference sequence).

The chain employs TRBV18 and TRBJ2-1; 8 bases are a match to TRBD2. Germline lookup yields CDR1 KGHSH and CDR2 LQKENI. The CDR3 loop spans 15 amino acids. After removal of 8 bases from V and 3 bases from J, the junction contained 9 bases not matched to a gene. Here the CDR3 DNA reads TGTGCCAGCGAGCCCTCGGGGGGGCGCTACAATGAGCAGTTCTTC. Translating it yields CASEPSGGRYNEQFF.

The CDR3 nucleotides read TGTGCCAGTGCAGGATTTGCCCTTGCAACTAATGAAAAACTGTTTTTT. Translating gives CASAGFALATNEKLFF. The V gene is TRBV18, the J gene TRBJ1-4; D remains ambiguous. Germline CDR1 KGHSH, CDR2 LQKENI. V was trimmed by 9 bases and J by 0 bases, leaving 17 bases between them. The CDR3 is 16 residues long.

This clone was detected only a few times. V is TRBV6-5 and J is TRBJ1-1; 9 bases map to TRBD1. This CDR3 contains 13 residues. V was clipped by 2 bases and J by 11 bases; unmatched bases: 6. Germline assignment: CDR1 MNHEY and CDR2 SVGAGI. The DNA of the CDR3 is TGTGCCAGCAGTTACGGAGGGACAGGGCGGGCTTTCTTT. Its protein product is CASSYGGTGRAFF.

J is TRBJ2-3 and V is TRBV18, with D perhaps matching TRBD1 (6 bases). The V and J ends lost 2 bases and 5 bases respectively, with 14 bases between them. This CDR3 spans 15 amino acids. CDR1 is KGHSH and CDR2 is LQKENI in the germline V gene. The DNA for the CDR3 is TGTGCCAGCTCACCAACAGGGATGGGCGGAGATACGCAGTATTTT. It translates to CASSPTGMGGDTQYF.